This TCR beta chain was captured in a study of post-analysis software for immune sequencing data. V shed 4 bases and J shed 5 bases, with 6 bases lying between them. The CDR3 length is 11 residues. Study-level findings and limits: Controls had lower frequencies than patients of five TRBV segments, which included TRBV5-6, TRBV5-1 and TRBV20-1.

This clonotype was seen many times. Antigen: not known. Sequencing libraries made from TCR beta cDNA carried unique molecular identifiers. TCRdb itself ran the PCR reads through MiXCR, one entry per CDR3 protein. Here the sample spans around 180,000 distinct CDR3 sequences, approximately 30% being singletons. The genes are TRBV12-3 or TRBV12-4 and TRBJ2-7; unclear D gene. The source of this sequence is a girl aged 10 to 17 with multiple sclerosis. Sequenced material: blood. The CDR3 spells CASSYYHEQYF. CDR3 DNA sequence: TGTGCCAGCAGTTACTATCACGAGCAGTACTTC.